These T cell receptor beta chains were read from a single sample in a study of blood T cell repertoires in COVID-19. The repertoire was sequenced with immunoSEQ multiplex PCR; TCRdb's copy has only in-frame clones and lacks some. The data contain approximately 180,000 clones, around 83% of them singletons. The material sequenced was PBMCs or T cells enriched from blood (not recorded which). The receptors come from a man in his forties or fifties who had recovered from COVID-19. Each CDR3 is given with its conserved first and last residue. The order of the fields is J gene, clone size, D gene, V gene, CDR3 length, CDR3 DNA, CDR3 protein. A D gene is named only where the DNA matches it firmly. Part of the rows lack a size; the others show once, few, many or a class for expanded clones.

TRBJ1-4	.	.	TRBV7-8	15	TGTGCCAGCAGCTTGCGGGGAACACCTAATGAAAAACTGTTTTTT	CASSLRGTPNEKLFF
TRBJ2-1	.	TRBD2	TRBV20-1	15	TGCAGTGCTCGTGGACTAGCGGGGATCCACAATGAGCAGTTCTTC	CSARGLAGIHNEQFF
TRBJ2-7	.	.	TRBV28	15	TGTGCCAGCACCTCGTGGGGGGTTTTGTCTTACGAGCAGTACTTC	CASTSWGVLSYEQYF
TRBJ2-1	.	TRBD1	TRBV18	16	TGTGCCAGCTCACCACCCAACGGACAGGGGTACAATGAGCAGTTCTTC	CASSPPNGQGYNEQFF
TRBJ1-2	.	.	TRBV7-2	12	TGTGCCAGCCTGGGGGGGGCTCGGAGCTACACCTTC	CASLGGARSYTF
TRBJ1-6	.	.	TRBV19	13	TGTGCCAGTAGTCCAGGGGATGGGTCACCCCTCCACTTT	CASSPGDGSPLHF
TRBJ2-7	.	TRBD1	TRBV7-9	14	TGTGCCAGCAGCTTACGACAGGGATCGGACGAGCAGTACTTC	CASSLRQGSDEQYF
TRBJ1-5	few	.	TRBV30	14	TGTGCCTGGAGTGCCAGGGGTTTTGACCAGCCCCAGCATTTT	CAWSARGFDQPQHF
TRBJ1-1	.	TRBD1	TRBV7-8	15	TGTGCCAGCAGTTTACAGGGGGCTATGAACACTGAAGCTTTCTTT	CASSLQGAMNTEAFF
TRBJ2-1	.	.	TRBV15	13	TGTGCCACCAGCAGGGAGAAGCCAAATGAGCAGTTCTTC	CATSREKPNEQFF
TRBJ2-2	.	TRBD1	TRBV3-1/TRBV3-2	16	TGTGCCAGCAGCACCCCTCACAGGGGACCTACCGGGGAGCTGTTTTTT	CASSTPHRGPTGELFF
TRBJ2-3	.	.	TRBV11-2	14	TGTGCCAGCAGCCGGGATGTCCCCGCTTATACGCAGTATTTT	CASSRDVPAYTQYF
TRBJ1-1	.	TRBD1	TRBV5-4	14	TGTGCCAGCAGCCCGGGACAGGTCCTTGGTGGAGCTTTCTTT	CASSPGQVLGGAFF